This entry lists 6 T cell receptor beta chains sequenced from one sample in a study of T cells after yellow fever vaccination. TCRdb re-called the 5' RACE reads with MiXCR, one entry per CDR3 protein. In the table there are 200,000 to 300,000 distinct CDR3 sequences, approximately 3.5% of which are singletons. The sample was PBMCs, taken 15 days after the yellow fever booster vaccination. The receptors originated from a man aged 18 to 29 who received the YFV17D yellow fever vaccine.

This clonotype was counted ten times or more. This sequence joins TRBV7-2 and TRBJ2-7; D tentatively reads TRBD1 or TRBD2 (5 bases each). Germline V gene lookup returns CDR1 SGHTA and CDR2 FQGNSA. Trimming stripped 6 bases from V and 2 bases from J, with 14 bases between. The CDR3 loop spans 14 amino acids. CDR3 region: CASRIWDGAYEQYF. CDR3 sequence (DNA): TGTGCCAGCAGAATTTGGGACGGAGCCTACGAGCAGTACTTC.

This clonotype was seen repeatedly, ten times or more. V usage is TRBV5-1 and J usage is TRBJ1-1; possible D gene TRBD1, 6 bases. The CDR3 loop spans 14 amino acids. CDR1 is SGHRS, CDR2 YFSETQ, per germline. Trimming removed 4 bases from V and 1 base from J, with 11 bases in between. The CDR3 DNA reads as TGCGCCAGCAGCCACGGACAGCCGAACACTGAAGCTTTCTTT. Translated: CASSHGQPNTEAFF.

Only a few counts were recorded for this clonotype. The V and J genes are TRBV4-3 and TRBJ1-4, with 9 nucleotides matching TRBD1. The CDR3 sequence is 16 residues long. J lost 8 bases, V lost 1 base, and 8 bases had no gene match. Looked up from germline, CDR1 is LGHNA and CDR2 is YSLEER. The CDR3 DNA sequence: TGCGCCAGCAGCCAAGGTGTGGGACAGGGAAGCGAAAAACTGTTTTTT. It translates to CASSQGVGQGSEKLFF.

This clonotype was seen many times. V is TRBV5-1 and J is TRBJ2-5; a weak D match, TRBD2 (5 bases). V lost 0 bases and J 4 bases, leaving 10 bases between the germline ends. The germline gives CDR1 SGHRS, CDR2 YFSETQ. The CDR3 covers 14 residues. DNA for the CDR3: TGCGCCAGCAGCTTGGGGGCAGGAGGAGAGACCCAGTACTTC. This gives the protein CASSLGAGGETQYF.

This clonotype was picked up many times. The gene calls are TRBV12-3 or TRBV12-4 and TRBJ2-4, with TRBD1 matching 7 bases. Unmatched junction bases numbered 3, after V lost 8 bases and J lost 2 bases. There are 13 residues in the CDR3. CDR3 in amino acids: CASSQGSKNIQYF. The DNA for the CDR3 is TGTGCCAGCTCACAGGGGTCCAAAAACATTCAGTACTTC.

This clonotype was observed at least ten times. The gene calls are TRBV2 and TRBJ1-6, with 8 nucleotides matching TRBD1. CDR3 length: 13 amino acids. Germline V gene data show CDR1 as SNHLY and CDR2 as FYNNEI. Losses at the gene ends were 7 bases for V and 9 bases for J; bases not matched to a gene: 5. Written as DNA, the CDR3 is TGTGCCAGCAAAGGGACAGGAGGTTCACCCCTCCACTTT. It specifies CASKGTGGSPLHF.